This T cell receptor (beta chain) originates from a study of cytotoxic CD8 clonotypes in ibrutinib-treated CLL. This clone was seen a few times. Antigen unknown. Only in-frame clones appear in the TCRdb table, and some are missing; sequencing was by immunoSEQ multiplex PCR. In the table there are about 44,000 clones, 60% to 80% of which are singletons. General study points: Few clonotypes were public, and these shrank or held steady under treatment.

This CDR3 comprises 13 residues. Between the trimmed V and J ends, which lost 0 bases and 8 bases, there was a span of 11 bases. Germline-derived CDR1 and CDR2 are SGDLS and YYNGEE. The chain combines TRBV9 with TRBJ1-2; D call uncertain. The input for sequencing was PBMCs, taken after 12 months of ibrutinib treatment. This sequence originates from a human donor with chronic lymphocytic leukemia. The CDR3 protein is CASSVDPLGGYTF. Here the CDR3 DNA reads TGTGCCAGCAGCGTAGACCCCCTAGGGGGCTACACCTTC.